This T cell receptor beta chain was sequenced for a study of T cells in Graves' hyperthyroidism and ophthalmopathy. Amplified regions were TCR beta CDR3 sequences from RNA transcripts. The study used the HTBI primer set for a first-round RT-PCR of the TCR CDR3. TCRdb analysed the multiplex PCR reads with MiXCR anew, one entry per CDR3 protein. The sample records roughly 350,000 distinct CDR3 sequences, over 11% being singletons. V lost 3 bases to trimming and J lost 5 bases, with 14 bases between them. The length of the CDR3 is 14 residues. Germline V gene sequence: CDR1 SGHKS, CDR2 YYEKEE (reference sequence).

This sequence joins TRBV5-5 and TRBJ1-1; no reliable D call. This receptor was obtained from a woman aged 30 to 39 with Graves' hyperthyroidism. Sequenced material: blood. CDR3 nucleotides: TGTGCCAGCAGCTCCACGAGTACTAAAACTGAAGCTTTCTTT. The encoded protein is CASSSTSTKTEAFF.